Following are 17 T cell receptor beta chains from one sample sequenced in a study of shared clonotypes between healthy human individuals. This table comes from immunoSEQ multiplex PCR, and its TCRdb copy is limited to in-frame clones, with some not included. There are approximately 500,000 clones in the sample; 96% occur only once, and less than 0.06% lies in the top ten. Sequencing was carried out using naive CD4+ T cells sorted from blood. Subset in this sample: CD45RA+ positively selected. The receptors come from a woman aged 25 to 39 in good health.

The chain couples TRBV2 to TRBJ2-5; 9 bases line up with TRBD2. Germline loops: CDR1 SNHLY, CDR2 FYNNEI. J gave up 7 bases and V 6 bases, and 15 bases lay outside the gene matches. The CDR3 spans 16 residues. CDR3 sequence: CASRGWTSAERGTQYF. The CDR3 nucleotides are TGTGCCAGCAGGGGCTGGACTAGCGCCGAACGAGGGACCCAGTACTTC. Supplemented by reference TRBV2 and TRBJ2-5, the full variable domain reads EPEVTQTPSHQVTQMGQEVILRCVPISNHLYFYWYRQILGQKVEFLVSFYNNEISEKSEIFDDQFSVERPDGSNFTLKIRSTKLEDSAMYFCASRGWTSAERGTQYFGPGTRLLVL.

This sequence joins TRBV30 and TRBJ2-1, with TRBD2 matching over 10 bases. V shed 0 bases, J shed 0 bases, and the junction held 8 bases outside the gene matches. Germline V gene sequence: CDR1 GTSNPN, CDR2 SVGIG (reference sequence). The CDR3 is 18 residues long. Written as DNA, the CDR3 is TGTGCCTGGAGTGTATACGGAGCGGGAGGGAGCTCCTACAATGAGCAGTTCTTC. Protein product: CAWSVYGAGGSSYNEQFF.

CDR3 region: CASSGRLAGDTQYF. The CDR3, as DNA: TGTGCCAGCAGTGGGCGACTAGCGGGAGATACGCAGTATTTT. The V call is TRBV2, the J call TRBJ2-3, with 10 nucleotides matching TRBD2. Germline CDR1 SNHLY, CDR2 FYNNEI. V shed 4 bases and J 5 bases; nucleotides not matched to a gene: 3. The CDR3 runs 14 residues.

The V call is TRBV11-1, the J call TRBJ2-1; 7 positions agree with TRBD2. The CDR3 sequence is 14 residues long. Germline CDR1 is SGHAT and CDR2 is FQDESV (reference sequence). The junction had 5 bases not matched to a gene; V was cut back by 9 bases and J by 0 bases. This CDR3 reads CARVGGSSYNEQFF. The CDR3 DNA reads TGTGCCAGGGTGGGCGGGAGCTCCTACAATGAGCAGTTCTTC.

The chain couples TRBV28 to TRBJ2-7; 7 bases line up with TRBD2. The CDR3 has 15 amino acids. V lost 7 bases and J lost 4; bases outside the gene matches: 13. The germline V gene encodes CDR1 MDHEN and CDR2 SYDVKM. The CDR3 DNA follows: TGTGCCAGCACACGGCCGGGACTACTAACATACGAGCAGTACTTC. Translation: CASTRPGLLTYEQYF.

This chain uses TRBV13 with TRBJ1-1; D unclear. Germline lookup yields CDR1 PRHDT and CDR2 FYEKMQ (reference sequence). Trimming took 5 bases from V and 1 from J, leaving 11 bases between them. The CDR3 loop spans 14 amino acids. The CDR3 loop is CASSPRRGNTEAFF. The CDR3 bases are TGTGCCAGCAGCCCCCGGAGAGGGAACACTGAAGCTTTCTTT.

The chain couples TRBV5-1 to TRBJ2-3; no clear D. From germline, CDR1 is SGHRS and CDR2 YFSETQ. V was clipped by 1 base and J by 2 bases, with 11 bases between them. The CDR3 sequence is 15 residues long. This CDR3 is CASSLTGNPTDTQYF. CDR3 nucleotides: TGCGCCAGCAGCTTGACCGGAAACCCCACAGATACGCAGTATTTT.

The chain joins TRBV7-9 to TRBJ2-7; possibly TRBD1 for D (7 bases). The CDR3 is made up of 13 amino acids. Germline values: CDR1 SEHNR, CDR2 FQNEAQ (reference sequence). Trimming took 5 bases from V and 9 from J, leaving 17 bases between them. The CDR3 DNA is TGTGCCAGCAGCAGGCGGGACAGTCCGGGGCAGTACTTC. This codes for CASSRRDSPGQYF.

CDR3 coding DNA: TGTGCCAGCAGCCAAGCTCATGTCGGGCAGGGAATTGGTGTTGCCGGGGAGCTGTTTTTT. It translates to CASSQAHVGQGIGVAGELFF. This rearrangement joins TRBV4-2 to TRBJ2-2, with D maybe TRBD1 (5 bases). CDR1 is LGHNA and CDR2 is YNFKEQ in the germline V gene. This CDR3 contains 20 residues. The V gene lost 1 base and the J gene lost 6 bases, with 27 bases spanning the gap.

The chain is built from TRBV30 and TRBJ1-3; TRBD1 is a possible D gene (5 bases). The CDR3 contains 15 residues. The germline CDR1 and CDR2 sequences are GTSNPN and SVGIG (reference sequence). V lost 7 bases to trimming and J lost 2 bases, with 18 bases between them. The CDR3 spells CASDGTGIPGNTIYF. CDR3 sequence (DNA): TGTGCCTCCGACGGGACCGGGATTCCTGGAAACACCATATATTTT.

J is TRBJ2-1 and V is TRBV10-1, with D maybe TRBD1 (5 bases). CDR3 size: 13 residues. Germline CDR1 WNHNN, CDR2 SYGVQD (reference sequence). V was trimmed by 2 bases and J by 9 bases, leaving 11 bases between them. CDR3 nucleotides: TGCGCCAGCAGTGAGGGGCTGCAGGGTGAGCAGTTCTTC. Its protein is CASSEGLQGEQFF.

The chain uses TRBV7-2 and TRBJ2-2; 8 bases fit TRBD1. With 3 bases clipped from V and 2 bases from J, the junction kept 2 bases outside the gene matches. This CDR3 comprises 15 residues. Germline V gene sequence: CDR1 SGHTA, CDR2 FQGNSA. CDR3 coding DNA: TGTGCCAGCAGCTTTGGACAGGGCAACACCGGGGAGCTGTTTTTT. Translating gives CASSFGQGNTGELFF. Supplemented by reference TRBV7-2 and TRBJ2-2, the full variable domain reads GAGVSQSPSNKVTEKGKDVELRCDPISGHTALYWYRQSLGQGLEFLIYFQGNSAPDKSGLPSDRFSAERTGGSVSTLTIQRTQQEDSAVYLCASSFGQGNTGELFFGEGSRLTVL.

This rearrangement joins TRBV2 to TRBJ2-5; 8 positions agree with TRBD1. Germline lookup yields CDR1 SNHLY and CDR2 FYNNEI. The trim removed 8 bases at V and 1 base at J, leaving 3 bases unmatched. This CDR3 region has 13 residues. DNA of the CDR3: TGTGCCAGCCCAGGGGGCGGCCAAGAGACCCAGTACTTC. It codes for CASPGGGQETQYF.

The chain carries TRBV28 and TRBJ2-7; 10 positions match TRBD1. Germline V gives CDR1 MDHEN, CDR2 SYDVKM. This CDR3 comprises 16 residues. J was trimmed by 4 bases and V by 3 bases; bases with no gene match: 9. The CDR3 DNA reads as TGTGCCAGCAGTTTCCGTGACAGGGGGCGCGGATACGAGCAGTACTTC. Its protein is CASSFRDRGRGYEQYF.

The chain combines TRBV4-3 with TRBJ1-1; D is ambiguous. The CDR3 has 14 amino acids. V lost 0 bases to trimming and J lost 2 bases, with 7 bases between them. Germline V lookup: CDR1 LGHNA, CDR2 YSLEER. Here the CDR3 reads CASSQERENTEAFF. The CDR3 DNA follows: TGCGCCAGCAGCCAAGAGAGGGAAAACACTGAAGCTTTCTTT.

This clone was seen once. V usage is TRBV15 and J usage is TRBJ2-5; 9 nucleotides match TRBD1. V dropped 9 bases and J dropped 3; count of bases not matched to a gene: 8. The CDR3 loop spans 14 amino acids. Germline V gives CDR1 LNHNV, CDR2 YYDKDF (reference sequence). The CDR3 nucleotides are TGTGCCACGAGCCCGGGACAGGGAGAAGAGACCCAGTACTTC. It codes for CATSPGQGEETQYF.

The rearrangement links TRBV5-1 to TRBJ2-3, with D possibly TRBD2 on 5 matching bases. Germline CDR1 SGHRS, CDR2 YFSETQ. CDR3 length equals 13 residues. Between the trimmed V and J ends, which lost 5 bases and 5 bases, there was a span of 12 bases. CDR3 loop: CASRKAEVDTQYF. The CDR3, as DNA: TGCGCCAGCAGGAAGGCGGAGGTAGATACGCAGTATTTT.